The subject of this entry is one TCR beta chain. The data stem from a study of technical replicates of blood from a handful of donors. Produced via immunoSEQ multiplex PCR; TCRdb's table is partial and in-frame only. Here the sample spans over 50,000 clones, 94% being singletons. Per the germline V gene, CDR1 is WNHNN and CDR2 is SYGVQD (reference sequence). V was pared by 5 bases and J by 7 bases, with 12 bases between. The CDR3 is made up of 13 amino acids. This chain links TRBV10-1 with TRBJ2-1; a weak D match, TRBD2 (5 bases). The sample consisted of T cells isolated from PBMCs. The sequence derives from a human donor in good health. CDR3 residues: CASSPLAGNEQFF. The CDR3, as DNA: TGCGCCAGCAGTCCGCTGGCGGGTAATGAGCAGTTCTTC.